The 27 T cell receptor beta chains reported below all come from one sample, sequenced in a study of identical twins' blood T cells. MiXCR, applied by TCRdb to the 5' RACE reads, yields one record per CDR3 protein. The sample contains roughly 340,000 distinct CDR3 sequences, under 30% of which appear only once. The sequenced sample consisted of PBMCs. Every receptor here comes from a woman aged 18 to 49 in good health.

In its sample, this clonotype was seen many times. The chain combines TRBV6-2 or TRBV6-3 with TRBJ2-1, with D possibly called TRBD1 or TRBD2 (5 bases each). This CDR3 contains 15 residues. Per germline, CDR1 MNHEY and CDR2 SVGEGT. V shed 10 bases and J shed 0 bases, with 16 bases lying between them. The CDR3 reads CATRPRGYSYNEQFF. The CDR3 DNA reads TGTGCCACCCGACCGAGGGGCTACTCCTACAATGAGCAGTTCTTC.

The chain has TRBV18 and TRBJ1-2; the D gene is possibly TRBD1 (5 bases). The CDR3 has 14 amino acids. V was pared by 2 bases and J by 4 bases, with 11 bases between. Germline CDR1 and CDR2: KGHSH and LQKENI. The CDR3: CASSPGGEGYGYTF. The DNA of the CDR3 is TGTGCCAGCTCACCAGGAGGGGAAGGCTATGGCTACACCTTC.

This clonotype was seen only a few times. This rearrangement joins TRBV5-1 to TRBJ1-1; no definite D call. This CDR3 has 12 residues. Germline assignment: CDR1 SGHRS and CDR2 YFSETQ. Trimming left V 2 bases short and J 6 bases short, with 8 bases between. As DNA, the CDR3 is TGCGCCAGCAGCTTCGGCCGATCTGAAGCTTTCTTT. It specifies CASSFGRSEAFF.

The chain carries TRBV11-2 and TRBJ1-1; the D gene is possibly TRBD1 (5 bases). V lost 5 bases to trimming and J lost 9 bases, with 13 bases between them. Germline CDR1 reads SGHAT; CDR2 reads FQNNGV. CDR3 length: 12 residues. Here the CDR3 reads CASSPGPGQAFF. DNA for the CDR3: TGTGCCAGCAGCCCCGGTCCGGGGCAAGCTTTCTTT.

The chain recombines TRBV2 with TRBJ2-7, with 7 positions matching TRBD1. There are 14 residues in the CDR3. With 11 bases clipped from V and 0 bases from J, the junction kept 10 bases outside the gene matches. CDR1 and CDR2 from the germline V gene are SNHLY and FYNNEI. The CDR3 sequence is CAHRGQRNSYEQYF. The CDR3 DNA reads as TGTGCCCACAGGGGACAGCGGAACTCCTACGAGCAGTACTTC. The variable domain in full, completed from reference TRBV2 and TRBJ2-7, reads EPEVTQTPSHQVTQMGQEVILRCVPISNHLYFYWYRQILGQKVEFLVSFYNNEISEKSEIFDDQFSVERPDGSNFTLKIRSTKLEDSAMYFCAHRGQRNSYEQYFGPGTRLTVT.

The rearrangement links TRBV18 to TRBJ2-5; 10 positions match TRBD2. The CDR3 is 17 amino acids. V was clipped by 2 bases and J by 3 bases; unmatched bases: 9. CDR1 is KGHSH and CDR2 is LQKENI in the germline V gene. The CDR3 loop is CASSPSLAGGAEETQYF. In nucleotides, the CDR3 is TGTGCCAGCTCACCATCTTTAGCGGGAGGAGCTGAAGAGACCCAGTACTTC.

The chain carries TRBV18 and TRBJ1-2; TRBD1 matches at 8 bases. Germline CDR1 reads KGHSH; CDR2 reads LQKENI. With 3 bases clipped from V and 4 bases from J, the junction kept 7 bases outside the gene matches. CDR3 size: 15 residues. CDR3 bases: TGTGCCAGCTCACCCACACCGGGACAGGTCTATGGCTACACCTTC. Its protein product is CASSPTPGQVYGYTF. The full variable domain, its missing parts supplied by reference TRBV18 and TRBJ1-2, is NAGVMQNPRHLVRRRGQEARLRCSPMKGHSHVYWYRQLPEEGLKFMVYLQKENIIDESGMPKERFSAEFPKEGPSILRIQQVVRGDSAAYFCASSPTPGQVYGYTFGSGTRLTVV.

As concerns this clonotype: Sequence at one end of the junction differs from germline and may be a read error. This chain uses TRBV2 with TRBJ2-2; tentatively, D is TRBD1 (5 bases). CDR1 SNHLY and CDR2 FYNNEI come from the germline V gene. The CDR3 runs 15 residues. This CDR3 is CASSEGVFLLGELFF. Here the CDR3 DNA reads TGTGCCAGCAGCGAAGGGGTCTTTTTGCTCGGGGAGCTGTTTTTT.

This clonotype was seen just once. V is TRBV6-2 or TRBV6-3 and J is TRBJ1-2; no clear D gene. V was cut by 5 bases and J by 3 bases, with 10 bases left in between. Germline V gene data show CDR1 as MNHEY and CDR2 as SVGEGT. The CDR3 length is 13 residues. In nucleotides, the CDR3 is TGTGCCAGCAGTCAACCGATCGACTATGGCTACACCTTC. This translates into CASSQPIDYGYTF.

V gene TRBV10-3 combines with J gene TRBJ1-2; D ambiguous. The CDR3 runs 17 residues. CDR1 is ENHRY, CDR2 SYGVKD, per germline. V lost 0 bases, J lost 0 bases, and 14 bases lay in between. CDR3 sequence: CAISESTFPGPNYGYTF. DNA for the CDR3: TGTGCCATCAGTGAGTCTACCTTTCCGGGTCCTAACTATGGCTACACCTTC.

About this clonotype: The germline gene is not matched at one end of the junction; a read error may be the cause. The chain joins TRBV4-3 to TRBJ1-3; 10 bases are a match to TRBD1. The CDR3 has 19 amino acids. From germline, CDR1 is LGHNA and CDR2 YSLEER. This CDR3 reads CASSQVFGTGVVSGNTIYF. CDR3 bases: TGCGCTAGCAGCCAAGTATTTGGGACAGGGGTCGTCTCTGGAAACACCATATATTTT.

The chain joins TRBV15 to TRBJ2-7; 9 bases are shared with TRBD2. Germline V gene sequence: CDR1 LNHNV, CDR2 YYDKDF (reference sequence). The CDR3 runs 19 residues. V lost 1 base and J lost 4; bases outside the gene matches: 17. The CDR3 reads CATSRGASGINSIPYEQYF. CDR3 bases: TGTGCCACCAGCAGAGGGGCTAGCGGGATCAATTCTATACCTTACGAGCAGTACTTC.

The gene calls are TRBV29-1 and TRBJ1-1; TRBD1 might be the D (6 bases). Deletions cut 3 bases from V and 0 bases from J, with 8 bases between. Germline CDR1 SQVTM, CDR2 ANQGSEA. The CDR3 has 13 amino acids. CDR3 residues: CSVETGMNTEAFF. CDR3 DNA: TGCAGCGTTGAGACAGGAATGAACACTGAAGCTTTCTTT.

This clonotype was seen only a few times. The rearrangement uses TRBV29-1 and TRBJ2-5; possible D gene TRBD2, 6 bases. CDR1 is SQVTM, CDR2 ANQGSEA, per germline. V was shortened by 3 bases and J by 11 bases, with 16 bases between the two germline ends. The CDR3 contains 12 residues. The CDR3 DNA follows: TGCAGCGTTGACCAAACCGGGGGATTTCAGTACTTC. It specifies CSVDQTGGFQYF.

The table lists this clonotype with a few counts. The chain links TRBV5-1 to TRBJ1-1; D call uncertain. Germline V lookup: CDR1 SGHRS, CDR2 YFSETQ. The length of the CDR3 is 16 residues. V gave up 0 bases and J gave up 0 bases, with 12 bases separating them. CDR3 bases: TGCGCCAGCAGCTTGGAACGTCTGGAGTTGAACACTGAAGCTTTCTTT. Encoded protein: CASSLERLELNTEAFF.

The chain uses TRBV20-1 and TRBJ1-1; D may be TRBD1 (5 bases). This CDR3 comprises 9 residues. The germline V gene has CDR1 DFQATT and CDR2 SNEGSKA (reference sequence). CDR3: CATGTEAFF. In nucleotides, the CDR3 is TGCGCTACAGGCACTGAAGCTTTCTTT.

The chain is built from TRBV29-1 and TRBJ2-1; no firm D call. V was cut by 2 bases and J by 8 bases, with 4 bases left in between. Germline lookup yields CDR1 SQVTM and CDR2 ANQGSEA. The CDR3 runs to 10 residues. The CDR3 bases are TGCAGCGTTGAACGGTATGAGCAGTTCTTC. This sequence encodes CSVERYEQFF.

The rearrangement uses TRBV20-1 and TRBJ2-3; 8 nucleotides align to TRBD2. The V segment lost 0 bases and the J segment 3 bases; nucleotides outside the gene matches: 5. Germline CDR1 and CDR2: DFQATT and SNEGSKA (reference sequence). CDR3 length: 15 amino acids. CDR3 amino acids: CSARDRSGGTDTQYF. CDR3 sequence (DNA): TGCAGTGCTAGAGATCGAAGCGGGGGAACAGATACGCAGTATTTT.

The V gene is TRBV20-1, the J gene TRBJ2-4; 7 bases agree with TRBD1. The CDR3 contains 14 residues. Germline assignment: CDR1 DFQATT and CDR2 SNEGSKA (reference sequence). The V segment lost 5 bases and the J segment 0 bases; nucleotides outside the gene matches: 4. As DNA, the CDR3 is TGCAGTGCTGACAGGGATCTAGCCAAAAACATTCAGTACTTC. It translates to CSADRDLAKNIQYF.

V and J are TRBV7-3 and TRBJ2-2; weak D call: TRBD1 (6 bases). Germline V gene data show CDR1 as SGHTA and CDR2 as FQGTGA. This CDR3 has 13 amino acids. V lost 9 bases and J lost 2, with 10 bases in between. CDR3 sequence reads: CASLQGNTGELFF. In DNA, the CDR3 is TGTGCCAGTTTACAGGGTAACACCGGGGAGCTGTTTTTT.

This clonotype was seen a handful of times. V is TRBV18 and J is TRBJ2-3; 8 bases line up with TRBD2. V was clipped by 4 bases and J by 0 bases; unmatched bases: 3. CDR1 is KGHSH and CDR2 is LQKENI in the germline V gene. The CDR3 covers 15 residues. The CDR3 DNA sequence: TGTGCCAGCTCACTGAGACTAGCGAGCACAGATACGCAGTATTTT. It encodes CASSLRLASTDTQYF.

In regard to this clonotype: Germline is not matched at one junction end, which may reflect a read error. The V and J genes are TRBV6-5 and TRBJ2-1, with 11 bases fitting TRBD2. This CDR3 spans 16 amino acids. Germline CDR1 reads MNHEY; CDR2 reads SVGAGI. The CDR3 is CASSYRPSGGNNGQFF. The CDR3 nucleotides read TGTGCCAGCAGTTATCGGCCTAGCGGGGGGAATAATGGGCAGTTCTTC.

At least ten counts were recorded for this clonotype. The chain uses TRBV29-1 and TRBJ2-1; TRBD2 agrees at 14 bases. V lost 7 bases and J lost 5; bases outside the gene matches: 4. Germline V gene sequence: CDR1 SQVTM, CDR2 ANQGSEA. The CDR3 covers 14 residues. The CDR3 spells CSEGLAGVNNEQFF. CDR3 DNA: TGCAGCGAGGGACTAGCGGGGGTAAACAATGAGCAGTTCTTC.

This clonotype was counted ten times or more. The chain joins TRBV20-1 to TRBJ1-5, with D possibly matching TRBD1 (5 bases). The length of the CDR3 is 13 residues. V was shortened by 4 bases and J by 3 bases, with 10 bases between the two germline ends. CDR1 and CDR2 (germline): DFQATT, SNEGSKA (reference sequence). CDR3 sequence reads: CSAIGHSNQPQHF. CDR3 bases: TGCAGTGCTATAGGACATTCCAATCAGCCCCAGCATTTT.

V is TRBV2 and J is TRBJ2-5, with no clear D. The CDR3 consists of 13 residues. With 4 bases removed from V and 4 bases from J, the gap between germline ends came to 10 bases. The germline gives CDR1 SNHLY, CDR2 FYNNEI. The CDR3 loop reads CASSGGVGETQYF. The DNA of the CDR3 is TGTGCCAGCAGTGGAGGAGTTGGAGAGACCCAGTACTTC.

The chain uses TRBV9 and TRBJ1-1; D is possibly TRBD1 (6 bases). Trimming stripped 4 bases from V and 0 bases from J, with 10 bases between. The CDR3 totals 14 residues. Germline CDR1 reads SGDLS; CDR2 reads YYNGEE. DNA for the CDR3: TGTGCCAGCAGCAAAGACAGGCTGAACACTGAAGCTTTCTTT. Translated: CASSKDRLNTEAFF.

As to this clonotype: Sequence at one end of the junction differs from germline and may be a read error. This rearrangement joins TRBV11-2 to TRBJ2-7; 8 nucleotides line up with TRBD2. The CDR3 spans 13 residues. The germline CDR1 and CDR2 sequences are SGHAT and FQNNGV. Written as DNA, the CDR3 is TGTGTCAGCAGCGGGGGCAAAGCTTACGAGCAGTACTTC. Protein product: CVSSGGKAYEQYF.